Below are 15 T cell receptor beta chains sequenced from a single sample in a study of control samples from healthy donors and cancer patients. Clones were read by immunoSEQ multiplex PCR, and TCRdb kept only the in-frame ones, dropping some. This sample has approximately 44,000 clones, with about three quarters found just once. The material sequenced was formalin-fixed, paraffin-embedded tissue. The source is a male donor with melanoma.

The J gene is TRBJ2-1, the V gene TRBV19; 7 nucleotides line up with TRBD2. Germline loops: CDR1 LNHDA, CDR2 SQIVND (reference sequence). J gave up 6 bases and V 4 bases, and 3 bases lay outside the gene matches. This CDR3 contains 13 residues. DNA for the CDR3: TGTGCCAGTAGTAGACGACTAGCCAATGAGCAGTTCTTC. Residues: CASSRRLANEQFF.

This clone appeared many times. The V call is TRBV9, the J call TRBJ2-6, with D possibly being TRBD2 (6 bases). V was shortened by 3 bases and J by 3 bases, with 10 bases between the two germline ends. Germline CDR1 SGDLS, CDR2 YYNGEE. This CDR3 spans 15 amino acids. DNA of the CDR3: TGTGCCAGCAGCGCACTAGCAGTTGGGGCCAACGTCCTGACTTTC. The encoded protein is CASSALAVGANVLTF. Based on the CDR3 plus reference TRBV9 and TRBJ2-6, the full variable domain is DSGVTQTPKHLITATGQRVTLRCSPRSGDLSVYWYQQSLDQGLQFLIQYYNGEERAKGNILERFSAQQFPDLHSELNLSSLELGDSALYFCASSALAVGANVLTFGAGSRLTVL.

Details on this clone: The sample holds other DNA sequences that translate to the same CDR3. The chain has TRBV9 and TRBJ2-1; TRBD2 aligns across 12 bases. J was trimmed by 5 bases and V by 0 bases; bases with no gene match: 3. The germline V gene has CDR1 SGDLS and CDR2 YYNGEE. The CDR3 covers 16 residues. DNA for the CDR3: TGTGCCAGCAGCGTAGTCGGACTAGCGGGACACAATGAGCAGTTCTTC. Its protein is CASSVVGLAGHNEQFF.

The V call is TRBV27, the J call TRBJ2-7; possible D gene TRBD1, 6 bases. CDR3 length: 14 residues. Germline CDR1 reads MNHEY; CDR2 reads SMNVEV (reference sequence). V was cut by 5 bases and J by 3 bases, with 14 bases left in between. CDR3 in DNA: TGTGCCAGCAGTCTCAATCGGGACAACTACGAGCAGTACTTC. As protein: CASSLNRDNYEQYF.

This clone has a count of ten or more. Other DNA sequences in the same sample also yield this CDR3. V is TRBV18 and J is TRBJ2-7; unclear D gene. There are 15 residues in the CDR3. Germline CDR1 and CDR2: KGHSH and LQKENI. V was cut by 2 bases and J by 2 bases, with 13 bases left in between. CDR3 nucleotides: TGTGCCAGCTCACCATCGCCCAGATCCCCCTACGAGCAGTACTTC. This gives the protein CASSPSPRSPYEQYF.

This clone was detected a few times. The chain links TRBV11-2 to TRBJ2-5; 8 bases are shared with TRBD1. In germline, CDR1 is SGHAT, CDR2 FQNNGV. V lost 7 bases to trimming and J lost 4 bases; unmatched junction nucleotides: 11. The CDR3 has 15 amino acids. The chain's CDR3 is CASTTHGTGGETQYF. The DNA of the CDR3 is TGTGCCAGCACCACCCATGGGACAGGCGGAGAGACCCAGTACTTC.

Note on this clone: This sequence may be a read error, since a much larger clone differs from it by one base. The identical CDR3 is also encoded by other nucleotide sequences in the sample. This chain links TRBV7-9 with TRBJ1-2; TRBD1 agrees at 8 bases. The CDR3 is 17 amino acids. Germline V CDR1 and CDR2: SEHNR, FQNEAQ (reference sequence). Losses at the gene ends were 2 bases for V and 0 bases for J; bases not matched to a gene: 8. The CDR3 DNA reads as TGTGCCAGCAGCTTAAGACAGGGGCCGGATCCTAACTATGGCTACACCTTC. As protein: CASSLRQGPDPNYGYTF.

The rearrangement uses TRBV9 and TRBJ1-4; 8 bases fit TRBD1. This CDR3 comprises 18 residues. Germline V CDR1 and CDR2: SGDLS, YYNGEE. Trimming took 3 bases from V and 3 from J; bases not matched to a gene: 13. CDR3 sequence (DNA): TGTGCCAGCAGCGACCTCGGACAGGGCCTCTCGGCTAATGAAAAACTGTTTTTT. This sequence encodes CASSDLGQGLSANEKLFF.

The genes are TRBV7-2 and TRBJ2-5; D uncertain. The CDR3 extends over 14 amino acids. Trimming shortened V by 1 base and J by 6 bases, and 12 bases separated the two germline ends. Germline V gene data show CDR1 as SGHTA and CDR2 as FQGNSA. The CDR3: CASSLGGPTQTQYF. The CDR3 bases are TGTGCCAGCAGCTTAGGTGGACCCACCCAGACCCAGTACTTC.

This clone was seen a single time. The gene calls are TRBV19 and TRBJ2-1; D is ambiguous. The germline CDR1 and CDR2 sequences are LNHDA and SQIVND (reference sequence). The CDR3 is 16 amino acids. Trimming cost V 5 bases and J 5 bases, with 19 bases left between them. In DNA form, the CDR3 reads TGTGCCAGTAGTCCAGGACCCTTAGTACGACACAATGAGCAGTTCTTC. This sequence encodes CASSPGPLVRHNEQFF.

This clone was counted between two and nine times. The V gene is TRBV9, the J gene TRBJ2-1, with D perhaps matching TRBD2 (5 bases). Deletions cut 0 bases from V and 8 bases from J, with 15 bases between. The CDR3 is 15 amino acids. In germline, CDR1 is SGDLS, CDR2 YYNGEE. CDR3 in amino acids: CASSVEDSAWDEQFF. CDR3 nucleotides: TGTGCCAGCAGCGTAGAGGACTCGGCTTGGGATGAGCAGTTCTTC. Together with reference TRBV9 and TRBJ2-1, the CDR3 gives the full variable domain: DSGVTQTPKHLITATGQRVTLRCSPRSGDLSVYWYQQSLDQGLQFLIQYYNGEERAKGNILERFSAQQFPDLHSELNLSSLELGDSALYFCASSVEDSAWDEQFFGPGTRLTVL.

This clone was recorded only once. The chain is built from TRBV11-2 and TRBJ2-3; a possible D gene is TRBD1 (5 bases). The germline V gene encodes CDR1 SGHAT and CDR2 FQNNGV. V dropped 3 bases and J dropped 2 bases, with 12 bases sitting between them. The CDR3 totals 15 residues. The CDR3 protein is CASSFRQGNTDTQYF. The CDR3 DNA follows: TGTGCCAGCAGCTTTCGTCAGGGCAACACAGATACGCAGTATTTT.

V usage is TRBV3-1 (or the pseudogene TRBV3-2) and J usage is TRBJ1-1, with TRBD1 as a possible D gene (5 bases). With 0 bases removed from V and 7 bases from J, the gap between germline ends came to 21 bases. The CDR3 is 17 residues long. Germline CDR1 and CDR2: LGHDT and YNNKEL (reference sequence). CDR3 loop: CASSQEPASRVTGEAFF. The CDR3 DNA follows: TGTGCCAGCAGCCAAGAGCCGGCGTCCCGGGTCACAGGTGAAGCTTTCTTT.

This clone is a singleton in its sample. The chain couples TRBV3-1 (or the pseudogene TRBV3-2) to TRBJ2-7; a possible D gene is TRBD1 (6 bases). The CDR3 spans 13 residues. CDR1 and CDR2 from the germline V gene are LGHDT and YNNKEL (reference sequence). V was shortened by 3 bases and J by 5 bases, with 11 bases between the two germline ends. The DNA of the CDR3 is TGTGCCAGCAGCCAGGATGGGGGCAACGAGCAGTACTTC. Its protein is CASSQDGGNEQYF.

The rearrangement links TRBV9 to TRBJ2-7; a possible D gene is TRBD1 (5 bases). V lost 1 base, J lost 3 bases, and 29 bases lay in between. In germline, CDR1 is SGDLS, CDR2 YYNGEE. The CDR3 sequence is 20 residues long. CDR3: CASSVTSPSRVKFLRYEQYF. The CDR3 nucleotides read TGTGCCAGCAGCGTAACGTCCCCCTCCAGGGTTAAGTTTTTACGCTACGAGCAGTACTTC.